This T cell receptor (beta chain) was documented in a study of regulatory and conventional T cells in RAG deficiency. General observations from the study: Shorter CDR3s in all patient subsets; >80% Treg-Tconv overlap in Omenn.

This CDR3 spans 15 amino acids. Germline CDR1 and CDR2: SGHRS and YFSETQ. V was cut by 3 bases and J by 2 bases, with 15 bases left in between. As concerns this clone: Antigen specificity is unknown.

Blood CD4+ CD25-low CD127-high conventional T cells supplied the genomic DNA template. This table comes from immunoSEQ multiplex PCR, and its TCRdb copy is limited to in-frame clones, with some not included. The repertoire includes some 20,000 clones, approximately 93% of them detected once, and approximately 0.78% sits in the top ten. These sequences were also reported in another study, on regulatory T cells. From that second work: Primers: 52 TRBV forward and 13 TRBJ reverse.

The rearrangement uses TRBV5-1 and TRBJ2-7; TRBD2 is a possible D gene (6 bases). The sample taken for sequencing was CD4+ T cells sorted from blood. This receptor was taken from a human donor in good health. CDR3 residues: CASSSGGSLPYEQYF. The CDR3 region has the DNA TGCGCCAGCAGCTCAGGAGGGAGTCTCCCCTACGAGCAGTACTTC. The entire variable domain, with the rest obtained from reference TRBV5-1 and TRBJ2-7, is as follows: KAGVTQTPRYLIKTRGQQVTLSCSPISGHRSVSWYQQTPGQGLQFLFEYFSETQRNKGNFPGRFSGRQFSNSRSEMNVSTLELGDSALYLCASSSGGSLPYEQYFGPGTRLTVT.